One and the same sample provided the 22 T cell receptor beta chains below, sequenced in a study of early T cells in non-severe SARS-CoV-2 infection. Each CDR3 protein is one row after TCRdb ran MiXCR on the 5' RACE reads. This sample has tens of thousands of distinct CDR3 sequences, with roughly 15% found just once. Sequences were obtained from whole blood. The receptors derive from an adult who was a healthcare worker with PCR-confirmed SARS-CoV-2 infection or an uninfected control (not recorded which).

The chain is built from TRBV6-2 or TRBV6-3 and TRBJ1-2; the D is unclear. V dropped 0 bases and J dropped 4 bases, with 0 bases sitting between them. CDR1 is MNHEY, CDR2 SVGEGT, per germline. This CDR3 is 11 amino acids long. CDR3 in DNA: TGTGCCAGCAGTTACTCCTATGGCTACACCTTC. Its translation: CASSYSYGYTF.

This clonotype was observed many times. This sequence joins TRBV11-2 and TRBJ2-7; TRBD1 aligns across 8 bases. Germline CDR1 reads SGHAT; CDR2 reads FQNNGV. The V segment lost 4 bases and the J segment 6 bases; nucleotides outside the gene matches: 8. CDR3 length: 14 residues. CDR3 in amino acids: CASSSQGASPEQYF. The CDR3 nucleotides read TGTGCCAGCAGCTCCCAGGGGGCGAGCCCCGAGCAGTACTTC.

This clonotype was seen repeatedly, ten times or more. The chain couples TRBV28 to TRBJ2-7, with D maybe TRBD1 (5 bases). Trimming shortened V by 6 bases and J by 1 base, and 16 bases separated the two germline ends. From germline, CDR1 is MDHEN and CDR2 SYDVKM. The CDR3 covers 15 residues. The CDR3 DNA follows: TGTGCCAGCAGAACCGCAGGGCTTCAATCCTACGAGCAGTACTTC. Amino acids: CASRTAGLQSYEQYF.

The chain carries TRBV28 and TRBJ2-7; D remains unclear. Germline V gene sequence: CDR1 MDHEN, CDR2 SYDVKM. This CDR3 region has 12 residues. V gave up 2 bases and J gave up 5 bases, with 7 bases separating them. CDR3 nucleotide sequence: TGTGCCAGCAGTTTAGTCTTGAACGAGCAGTACTTC. Its translation is CASSLVLNEQYF.

This clonotype was observed at least ten times. This chain joins TRBV29-1 and TRBJ2-7; perhaps TRBD2 as D (6 bases). Germline CDR1 reads SQVTM; CDR2 reads ANQGSEA. V was shortened by 5 bases and J by 0 bases, with 14 bases between the two germline ends. This CDR3 comprises 14 residues. The CDR3 nucleotides read TGCAGCGTTTCTAGGGGAGGAATCTCCTACGAGCAGTACTTC. This sequence encodes CSVSRGGISYEQYF.

This chain links TRBV7-2 with TRBJ2-2; 8 bases are a match to TRBD2. Germline trimming cut 1 base from V and 6 bases from J; bases unmatched to any gene: 4. The CDR3 consists of 15 residues. Germline V lookup: CDR1 SGHTA, CDR2 FQGNSA. The DNA of the CDR3 is TGTGCCAGCAGCTTAGTCAGCGGGGGTGCCGGGGAGCTGTTTTTT. This translates into CASSLVSGGAGELFF.

This clonotype was recorded many times. The rearrangement uses TRBV12-3 or TRBV12-4 and TRBJ1-1; tentatively, D is TRBD1 (5 bases). Trimming pared 3 bases from V and 3 bases from J, leaving 8 bases between. The CDR3 has 13 residues. DNA of the CDR3: TGTGCCAGCAGTTTGGGGCAGTACACTGAAGCTTTCTTT. Translating it yields CASSLGQYTEAFF.

The chain links TRBV7-9 to TRBJ1-1; 9 positions agree with TRBD1. Germline V CDR1 and CDR2: SEHNR, FQNEAQ (reference sequence). J was trimmed by 3 bases and V by 5 bases; bases with no gene match: 10. CDR3 size: 16 residues. CDR3 sequence reads: CASSETGTGTYTEAFF. The CDR3 DNA sequence: TGTGCCAGCAGCGAGACCGGGACAGGGACTTACACTGAAGCTTTCTTT.

The chain employs TRBV9 and TRBJ1-2; D is unresolved. The CDR3 contains 12 residues. Germline CDR1 SGDLS, CDR2 YYNGEE. Between the trimmed V and J ends, which lost 0 bases and 8 bases, there was a span of 8 bases. The CDR3 DNA follows: TGTGCCAGCAGCGTAGGCCCCGGGGGCTACACCTTC. Translated, it gives CASSVGPGGYTF.

This clonotype has more than one count but fewer than ten. The chain carries TRBV27 and TRBJ1-4, with D possibly being TRBD1 (6 bases). In germline, CDR1 is MNHEY, CDR2 SMNVEV (reference sequence). The CDR3 is 14 residues long. Trimming removed 8 bases at V and 7 bases at J, with 17 bases between. The CDR3: CASGNTGRREKLFF. CDR3 nucleotide sequence: TGTGCCAGCGGAAACACAGGGAGGCGTGAAAAACTGTTTTTT.

This clonotype has only a few counts. The chain carries TRBV10-1 and TRBJ1-1; D remains ambiguous. Germline values: CDR1 WNHNN, CDR2 SYGVQD (reference sequence). The CDR3 loop spans 15 amino acids. Trimming cost V 2 bases and J 1 base, with 11 bases left between them. DNA of the CDR3: TGCGCCAGCAGTGAGACGGCCCTTGGGAACACTGAAGCTTTCTTT. It is translated as CASSETALGNTEAFF.

This clonotype was seen repeatedly, ten times or more. J is TRBJ1-2 and V is TRBV20-1; no reliable D call. Germline V CDR1 and CDR2: DFQATT, SNEGSKA (reference sequence). The CDR3 is 12 amino acids. Between the trimmed V and J ends, which lost 5 bases and 7 bases, there was a span of 14 bases. The CDR3 nucleotides are TGCAGTGCTCTCGCGCCTAGCGGTGGCTACACCTTC. This translates into CSALAPSGGYTF.

Of note for this clonotype: The junction does not match germline at one end; this may be a read error. This chain connects TRBV11-2 to TRBJ2-2, with a possible D match to TRBD2 (5 bases). The germline gives CDR1 SGHAT, CDR2 FQNNGV. The CDR3 consists of 15 residues. The CDR3 bases are TGTGCCAGCAACTATGCGGGTACGAACACCGGGGAGCTGTTTTTC. This codes for CASNYAGTNTGELFF.

The V call is TRBV4-1, the J call TRBJ1-3; D gene ambiguous. CDR3 size: 16 residues. Germline V gives CDR1 MGHRA, CDR2 YSYEKL. V dropped 4 bases and J dropped 0 bases, with 13 bases sitting between them. The CDR3 is CASSLTPTFSGNTIYF. Written as DNA, the CDR3 is TGCGCCAGCAGCCTCACCCCCACCTTCTCTGGAAACACCATATATTTT.

This clonotype was observed a few times. The chain couples TRBV5-6 to TRBJ2-1, with 9 positions matching TRBD1. The germline CDR1 and CDR2 sequences are SGHDT and YYEEEE. The CDR3 loop spans 16 amino acids. The ends lost 5 bases at V and 1 base at J; junction bases unmatched: 7. The DNA of the CDR3 is TGTGCCAGCAGGTATCGAGGGACAGGGTCCTACAATGAGCAGTTCTTC. Translating gives CASRYRGTGSYNEQFF.

This clonotype was seen more than once but under ten times. The chain couples TRBV29-1 to TRBJ1-1, with TRBD1 identical over 7 bases. This CDR3 spans 13 amino acids. Germline lookup yields CDR1 SQVTM and CDR2 ANQGSEA. Trimming cost V 6 bases and J 0 bases; bases outside gene matches: 4. The CDR3 bases are TGCAGCGTGGGGGGACAGCTGAACACTGAAGCTTTCTTT. The encoded protein is CSVGGQLNTEAFF.

The chain joins TRBV5-6 to TRBJ1-1; 7 nucleotides match TRBD1. From germline, CDR1 is SGHDT and CDR2 YYEEEE. Losses at the gene ends were 4 bases for V and 6 bases for J; bases not matched to a gene: 3. The CDR3 length is 12 residues. CDR3 in DNA: TGTGCCAGCAGCGAGGGACAGCCTGAAGCTTTCTTT. This codes for CASSEGQPEAFF.

This clonotype came up a few times. V gene TRBV29-1 combines with J gene TRBJ2-7, with a possible D match to TRBD2 (6 bases). Germline values: CDR1 SQVTM, CDR2 ANQGSEA. V dropped 3 bases and J dropped 9 bases, with 12 bases sitting between them. The CDR3 loop spans 11 amino acids. DNA for the CDR3: TGCAGCGTTGATCTCGACGGGAGGCAGTACTTC. Residues: CSVDLDGRQYF.

The J gene is TRBJ1-1, the V gene TRBV6-2 or TRBV6-3; D ambiguous. This CDR3 has 16 residues. Trimming took 5 bases from V and 1 from J, leaving 17 bases between them. Germline V CDR1 and CDR2: MNHEY, SVGEGT. The CDR3 nucleotides are TGTGCCAGCAGTCGGCGGGCGCTACCTTCGAACACTGAAGCTTTCTTT. As protein: CASSRRALPSNTEAFF.

V is TRBV13 and J is TRBJ1-1; tentatively, D is TRBD1 (5 bases). V was clipped by 1 base and J by 0 bases, with 6 bases between them. Germline lookup yields CDR1 PRHDT and CDR2 FYEKMQ (reference sequence). The CDR3 is 14 amino acids. CDR3 in amino acids: CASSLAGLNTEAFF. CDR3 nucleotides: TGTGCCAGCAGCTTAGCGGGGCTGAACACTGAAGCTTTCTTT.

This chain joins TRBV29-1 and TRBJ2-2; D tentatively fits TRBD1 or TRBD2 (6 bases each). Trimming shortened V by 6 bases and J by 6 bases, and 14 bases separated the two germline ends. Germline V gene data show CDR1 as SQVTM and CDR2 as ANQGSEA. The CDR3 runs to 13 residues. The CDR3 DNA reads as TGCAGCGTCGGGGGCTCTGGTGCCGGGGAGCTGTTTTTT. Protein: CSVGGSGAGELFF.

The chain recombines TRBV29-1 with TRBJ1-1; no clear D gene. Trimming took off 0 bases at V and 1 base at J, with 12 bases between the two ends. The CDR3 length is 15 residues. CDR1 is SQVTM, CDR2 ANQGSEA, per germline. In DNA form, the CDR3 reads TGCAGCGTTGAAGATCGCGGGAGCGCGAACACTGAAGCTTTCTTT. Translation gives CSVEDRGSANTEAFF.